The clone carrying this T cell receptor beta chain was picked up a small number of times. The antigen remains undetermined. This sample was taken from a study of radiotherapy plus CTLA-4 blockade in lung cancer. Findings of the study overall: Subsequent to radiotherapy plus ipilimumab, tumor-derived TCR clones underwent expansion in blood.

Libraries were prepared by immunoSEQ multiplex PCR; TCRdb keeps only in-frame clonotypes and omits some of them. The data show 40,000 to 45,000 clones, with 60% to 80% seen just once and approximately 2.5% held by the top ten. People whose metastatic non-small-cell lung cancer was chemo-refractory got focal radiation along with CTLA-4 blockade by ipilimumab. Germline CDR1 reads SGHRS; CDR2 reads YFSETQ. The CDR3 covers 14 residues. Trimming pared 0 bases from V and 7 bases from J, leaving 11 bases between. This clonotype originated in a human donor with non-small cell lung cancer whose response to radiotherapy plus ipilimumab could not be evaluated. V usage is TRBV5-1 and J usage is TRBJ1-5; no clear D. The source material was peripheral blood, sampled from a patient treated with radiotherapy plus ipilimumab. The CDR3 region is CASSLERPEQPQHF. Here the CDR3 DNA reads TGCGCCAGCAGCTTGGAGCGGCCCGAGCAGCCCCAGCATTTT. Combining the CDR3 with reference TRBV5-1 and TRBJ1-5 gives the whole variable domain KAGVTQTPRYLIKTRGQQVTLSCSPISGHRSVSWYQQTPGQGLQFLFEYFSETQRNKGNFPGRFSGRQFSNSRSEMNVSTLELGDSALYLCASSLERPEQPQHFGDGTRLSIL.